This TCR beta chain was obtained from a study of blood T cell repertoires in COVID-19. Looking at the study overall: The origin of the acute and convalescent COVID-19 samples was the United States, Italy and Spain. T cells, B-cell-depleted T cells, or PBMCs supplied cDNA or gDNA.

In the authors' workflow: Reference gene primers were amplified, and this amplification served to estimate nucleated cell counts. Assay: immunoSEQ multiplex PCR; the TCRdb copy retains only in-frame clones and omits some. That table gives V, J and clone size, and the DNA gave D and trimming. Here the sample spans approximately 90,000 clones, around 85% being singletons. From germline, CDR1 is LGHNA and CDR2 YSLEER. The CDR3 is 16 residues long. The ends lost 0 bases at V and 9 bases at J; junction bases unmatched: 7. This receptor was identified in a human donor in a cohort sampled during active COVID-19. Specimen: peripheral blood. The rearrangement links TRBV4-3 to TRBJ1-6; 8 bases match TRBD1. For the CDR3, the DNA is TGCGCCAGCAGCCAAGATTGGACAGGGCGACGTTCACCCCTCCACTTT. It codes for CASSQDWTGRRSPLHF.